A single sample is the source of the 18 T cell receptor beta chains below, sequenced in a study of cytomegalovirus exposure and HLA in healthy donors (dated by TCRdb to 2015 to 2018). Libraries came from the immunoSEQ multiplex PCR assay. The multiplex PCR relied on a mix of 60 forward primers for TCR Vbeta segments and 13 reverse primers for TCR Jbeta segments. Not all clones reach the TCRdb copy of this immuneACCESS table, which keeps in-frame sequences only. Checked studies attribute under half of the gap to unresolved V genes and leave the rest unexplained. Counted in this sample were around 130,000 clones; 82% of them appeared once. More than 0.9% of the sample is held by the ten biggest clonotypes. The sequenced sample was PBMCs. The receptors stem from a boy between 10 and 17 years old in good health and CMV-seronegative.

The chain uses TRBV4-1 and TRBJ1-1; perhaps TRBD1 as D (6 bases). The V end lost 2 bases, the J end lost 1 base, and 14 bases lay between the germline ends. The CDR3 covers 16 residues. From germline, CDR1 is MGHRA and CDR2 YSYEKL. The CDR3, as DNA: TGCGCCAGCAGCCAACCGCGTCGGGGGGCGAACACTGAAGCTTTCTTT. It translates to CASSQPRRGANTEAFF.

This chain connects TRBV6-5 to TRBJ2-7, with 9 positions matching TRBD1. V gave up 9 bases and J gave up 4 bases; unmatched junction bases: 4. The CDR3 runs 12 residues. The germline gives CDR1 MNHEY, CDR2 SVGAGI. The CDR3 bases are TGTGCCAGTGGGACAGGGCCGTACGAGCAGTACTTC. It specifies CASGTGPYEQYF.

V is TRBV12-5 and J is TRBJ2-5, with D perhaps TRBD1 (6 bases). Germline V gives CDR1 LGHNT, CDR2 FRNRAP. The CDR3 contains 21 residues. V was clipped by 0 bases and J by 5 bases, with 31 bases between them. The CDR3 region is CASGLVLGNLFGDTHRETQYF. DNA for the CDR3: TGTGCTAGTGGTTTGGTACTTGGAAACTTGTTTGGGGACACCCATCGGGAGACCCAGTACTTC.

The chain joins TRBV6-1 to TRBJ2-7; 9 bases fit TRBD2. The CDR3 length is 15 residues. V shed 1 base and J 5 bases; nucleotides not matched to a gene: 6. Germline lookup yields CDR1 MNHNS and CDR2 SASEGT. The CDR3 is CASSEVASGNNEQYF. In DNA, the CDR3 is TGTGCCAGCAGTGAAGTGGCTAGCGGGAACAACGAGCAGTACTTC.

This clone was recorded a few times. This rearrangement joins TRBV19 to TRBJ2-2; TRBD2 matches 9 bases. Unmatched junction bases numbered 12, after V lost 2 bases and J lost 8 bases. The CDR3 covers 17 residues. From germline, CDR1 is LNHDA and CDR2 SQIVND (reference sequence). CDR3 in amino acids: CASSIKASGTERGELFF. CDR3 DNA: TGTGCCAGTAGTATAAAGGCTAGCGGGACTGAAAGAGGGGAGCTGTTTTTT.

V is TRBV6-6 and J is TRBJ2-5; D is perhaps TRBD2 (6 bases). V was cut by 4 bases and J by 1 base, with 7 bases left in between. The CDR3 covers 13 residues. Germline assignment: CDR1 MNHNY and CDR2 SVGAGI (reference sequence). The CDR3 DNA reads TGTGCCAGCAGTTTTAGCGGCCAAGAGACCCAGTACTTC. Protein product: CASSFSGQETQYF.

The chain recombines TRBV30 with TRBJ1-4, with D maybe TRBD1 (5 bases). V was pared by 2 bases and J by 6 bases, with 19 bases between. From germline, CDR1 is GTSNPN and CDR2 SVGIG (reference sequence). The CDR3 is made up of 16 amino acids. The CDR3 DNA reads TGTGCCTGGAGTAAGATGCATCGCCAGGGCTATGAAAAACTGTTTTTT. It encodes CAWSKMHRQGYEKLFF.

J is TRBJ2-7 and V is TRBV29-1, with 7 bases aligning to TRBD2. The CDR3 is 14 amino acids. V was clipped by 4 bases and J by 2 bases; unmatched bases: 8. The germline gives CDR1 SQVTM, CDR2 ANQGSEA. In DNA, the CDR3 is TGCAGCGTTGTAGAAGCGGGAAAGGCCTACGAGCAGTACTTC. Its protein is CSVVEAGKAYEQYF.

This clone was detected once. The rearrangement uses TRBV5-1 and TRBJ2-7, with unresolved D. CDR1 SGHRS and CDR2 YFSETQ come from the germline V gene. CDR3 length equals 15 residues. V lost 4 bases and J 2 bases, leaving 16 bases between the germline ends. The CDR3 DNA reads TGCGCCAGCAGCCCCATATCGGTCGGAGCCTACGAGCAGTACTTC. It translates to CASSPISVGAYEQYF.

The chain combines TRBV5-4 with TRBJ2-3; the D is unclear. Trimming removed 0 bases at V and 2 bases at J, with 4 bases between. This CDR3 spans 13 amino acids. In germline, CDR1 is SGHNT, CDR2 YYREEE (reference sequence). This chain's CDR3 is CASSLDITDTQYF. The CDR3 coding sequence is TGTGCCAGCAGCTTGGACATCACAGATACGCAGTATTTT.

V is TRBV4-1 and J is TRBJ2-3, with 8 bases lining up with TRBD2. The J segment lost 6 bases and the V segment lost 1 base, leaving 6 bases of the junction unmatched. The CDR3 runs 15 residues. CDR1 and CDR2 (germline): MGHRA, YSYEKL. The CDR3 bases are TGCGCCAGCAGCCAAGGGGGACTAGTCGTCGATACGCAGTATTTT. Translating gives CASSQGGLVVDTQYF.

With regard to this clone: At one of its ends the junction is not consistent with the germline gene, which may arise from a read error. The chain uses TRBV29-1 and TRBJ2-7, with 10 bases identical to TRBD1. This CDR3 has 15 residues. The V gene's germline CDR1 is SQVTM and CDR2 ANQGSEA. The CDR3 is CSVEGTGQGTYEQYF. The CDR3, as DNA: TGCAGCGTGGAAGGGACGGGACAGGGGACCTACGAGCAGTACTTC.

V is TRBV19 and J is TRBJ2-7; 9 bases map to TRBD1. Germline V gene data show CDR1 as LNHDA and CDR2 as SQIVND (reference sequence). J was trimmed by 1 base and V by 4 bases; bases with no gene match: 5. There are 15 residues in the CDR3. The CDR3 nucleotides are TGTGCCAGTAGTAGGCCGGGACAGGGTTCCTACGAGCAGTACTTC. It is translated as CASSRPGQGSYEQYF.

The V call is TRBV13, the J call TRBJ1-1; tentative D call: TRBD1 (5 bases). Per the germline V gene, CDR1 is PRHDT and CDR2 is FYEKMQ (reference sequence). The ends were cut back, 1 base at V and 3 bases at J, with 6 bases in the middle. This CDR3 region has 13 residues. DNA for the CDR3: TGTGCCAGCAGCTTAGACAGGTACACTGAAGCTTTCTTT. This sequence encodes CASSLDRYTEAFF.

The rearrangement joins TRBV5-1 to TRBJ2-7; 9 bases map to TRBD1. Germline CDR1 SGHRS, CDR2 YFSETQ. There are 14 residues in the CDR3. Trimming removed 4 bases from V and 6 bases from J; junction bases left unmatched: 8. The CDR3 coding sequence is TGCGCCAGCAGCCCCGGGACAGGGCTCGGCGAGCAGTACTTC. Its protein product is CASSPGTGLGEQYF.

The chain couples TRBV7-8 to TRBJ2-1; 11 bases agree with TRBD1. This CDR3 has 18 amino acids. J lost 6 bases, V lost 1 base, and 11 bases had no gene match. Germline loops: CDR1 SGHVS, CDR2 FQNEAQ. CDR3 protein: CASSLGYPGTGGSNEQFF. In DNA, the CDR3 is TGTGCCAGCAGCTTAGGCTATCCCGGGACAGGGGGGAGCAATGAGCAGTTCTTC.

The V gene is TRBV5-1, the J gene TRBJ2-6; D is uncertain. The V and J ends lost 7 bases and 4 bases respectively, with 15 bases between them. The CDR3 is 15 residues long. Germline-derived CDR1 and CDR2 are SGHRS and YFSETQ. The CDR3 is CASGAFVGGANVLTF. CDR3 nucleotides: TGCGCCAGCGGAGCTTTTGTCGGAGGGGCCAACGTCCTGACTTTC.

V and J are TRBV18 and TRBJ2-7, with 10 nucleotides matching TRBD2. V trimming: 1 base; J trimming: 6 bases; junction bases outside the gene matches: 12. This CDR3 has 17 residues. In germline, CDR1 is KGHSH, CDR2 LQKENI. CDR3 region: CASSPRNSELAGSEQYF. In DNA form, the CDR3 reads TGTGCCAGCTCACCACGGAATTCGGAACTAGCGGGGAGCGAGCAGTACTTC. The full variable domain, completed using reference TRBV18 and TRBJ2-7, is NAGVMQNPRHLVRRRGQEARLRCSPMKGHSHVYWYRQLPEEGLKFMVYLQKENIIDESGMPKERFSAEFPKEGPSILRIQQVVRGDSAAYFCASSPRNSELAGSEQYFGPGTRLTVT.